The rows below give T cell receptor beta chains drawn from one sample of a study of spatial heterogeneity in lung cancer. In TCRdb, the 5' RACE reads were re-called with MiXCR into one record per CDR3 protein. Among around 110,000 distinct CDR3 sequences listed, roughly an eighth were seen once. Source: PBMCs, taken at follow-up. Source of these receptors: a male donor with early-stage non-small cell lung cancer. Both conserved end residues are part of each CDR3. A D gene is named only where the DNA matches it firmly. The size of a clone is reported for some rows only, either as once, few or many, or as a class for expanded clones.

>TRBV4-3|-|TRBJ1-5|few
TGCGCCAGCAGCCAAGATAACAGGTCCAATCAGCCCCAGCATTTT
CASSQDNRSNQPQHF
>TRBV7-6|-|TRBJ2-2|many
TGTGCCAGCAGCCCCGGAAATCCGAGGGGCACCGGGGAGCTGTTTTTT
CASSPGNPRGTGELFF
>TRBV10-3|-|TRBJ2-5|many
TGTGCCATCAGTGAAGGTGCGGGGGCAGCAGAGACCCAGTACTTC
CAISEGAGAAETQYF
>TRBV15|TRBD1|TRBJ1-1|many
TGTGCCACAAGGGGCTTAGGGACAGTGAACACTGAAGCTTTCTTT
CATRGLGTVNTEAFF
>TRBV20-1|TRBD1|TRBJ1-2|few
TGCAGTGCTAGACGTGACAGGGGGCGGAATGGCTACACCTTC
CSARRDRGRNGYTF
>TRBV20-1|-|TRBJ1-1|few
TGCAGTGCTAGTTTACCGGGGCGGAACACTGAAGCTTTCTTT
CSASLPGRNTEAFF
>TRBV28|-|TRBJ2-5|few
TGTGCCAGCAGTATGGGGGGTTGGACCCAGTACTTC
CASSMGGWTQYF
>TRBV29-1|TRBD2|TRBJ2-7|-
TGCAGCGTTCTTGGACTAGCGGGGCCCTCCTACGAGCAGTACTTC
CSVLGLAGPSYEQYF
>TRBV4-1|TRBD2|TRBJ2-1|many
TGCGCCAGCAGCCGGCTGCGTGGCGGGGGGGCCCTCTACAATGAGCAGTTCTTC
CASSRLRGGGALYNEQFF
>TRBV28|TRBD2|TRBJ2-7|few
TGTGCCAGCAGCAAAATAGCGGGGGCCCTCTACGAGCAGTACTTC
CASSKIAGALYEQYF
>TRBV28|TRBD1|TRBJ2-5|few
TGTGCCAGCAGTTTACTGGGACAGGGTATCCAAGAGACCCAGTACTTC
CASSLLGQGIQETQYF
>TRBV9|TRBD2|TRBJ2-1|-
TGTGCCAGCAGCTCCGGACTAGCCTCACTCTACAATGAGCAGTTCTTC
CASSSGLASLYNEQFF
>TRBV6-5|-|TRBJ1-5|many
TGTGCCAGCAGTTGGGCCCCGCGGAATCAGCCCCAGCATTTT
CASSWAPRNQPQHF
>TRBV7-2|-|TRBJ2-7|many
TGTGCCAGCAGCTCCCTGACAGCTGCACTGTACTTC
CASSSLTAALYF
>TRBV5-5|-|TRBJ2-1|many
TGTGCCAGCAGCTTGGCCCGGGGAAACTCCTACAATGAGCAGTTCTTC
CASSLARGNSYNEQFF
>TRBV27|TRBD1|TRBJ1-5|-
TGTGCCACCGCGGGACAGGGCAATCAGCCCCAGCATTTT
CATAGQGNQPQHF
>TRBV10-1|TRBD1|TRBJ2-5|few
TGCGCCAGCAGCCCAGGGACAGCGTTTCAAGAGACCCAGTACTTC
CASSPGTAFQETQYF
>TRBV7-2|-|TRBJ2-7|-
TGTGCCAGCAGCTCTCCCGTGGGTGAGCAGTACTTC
CASSSPVGEQYF
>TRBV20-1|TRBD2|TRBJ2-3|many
TGCAGTGCTAGGCCAAGAGGGAAACTAGCGACAGATACGCAGTATTTT
CSARPRGKLATDTQYF
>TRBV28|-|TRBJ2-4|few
TGTGCCAGCAGTTTTCAGGAAGGGGCTTTAAACATTCAGTACTTC
CASSFQEGALNIQYF
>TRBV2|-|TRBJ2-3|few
TGTGCCAGCATGGGGGCACCAGCCACAGATACGCAGTATTTT
CASMGAPATDTQYF
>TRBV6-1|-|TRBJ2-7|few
TGTGCCAGCAGTGAAACTCTATCCTACGAGCAGTACTTC
CASSETLSYEQYF
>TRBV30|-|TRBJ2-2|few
TGTGCCTGGAGTGTAACCGACACCGGGGAGCTGTTTTTT
CAWSVTDTGELFF
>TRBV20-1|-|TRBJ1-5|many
TGCAGTGCTAGAACAGGGCTGAGCAATCAGCCCCAGCATTTT
CSARTGLSNQPQHF
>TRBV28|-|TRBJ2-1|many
TGTGCCAGCACCACAAAAAGGGAGCAGTTCTTC
CASTTKREQFF
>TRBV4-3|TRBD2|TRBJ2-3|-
TGCGCCAGCAGCCAACAACCGGGACTAGGGGCAGATACGCAGTATTTT
CASSQQPGLGADTQYF
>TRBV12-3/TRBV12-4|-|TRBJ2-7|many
TGTGCCAGCAGTCGGCAGGGAAACGAGCAGTACTTC
CASSRQGNEQYF
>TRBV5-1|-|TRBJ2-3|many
TGCGCCAGCAGCTTGGCCGGGTCCCCGACAGATACGCAGTATTTT
CASSLAGSPTDTQYF
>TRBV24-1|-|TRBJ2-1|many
TGTGCCACCAGTGACAGGTCCTACAATGAGCAGTTCTTC
CATSDRSYNEQFF
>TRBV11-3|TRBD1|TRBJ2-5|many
TGTGCCAGCAGCTCCCGGACAGGCCCCGCGGGGACCCAGTACTTC
CASSSRTGPAGTQYF
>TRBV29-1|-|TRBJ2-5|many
TGCAGCGTTGGGGCTACAGAAGAGACCCAGTACTTC
CSVGATEETQYF
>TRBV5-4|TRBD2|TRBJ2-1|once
TGTGCCAGCAGCTTGGGGACTAGCGGGGGACACAATGAGCAGTTCTTC
CASSLGTSGGHNEQFF
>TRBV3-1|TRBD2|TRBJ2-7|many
TGTGCCAGCAGCGTGACTAGCGGGGAAGGCTACGAGCAGTACTTC
CASSVTSGEGYEQYF
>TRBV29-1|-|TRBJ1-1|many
TGCAGCGTTGCCCTACTCCTAGGCACTGAAGCTTTCTTT
CSVALLLGTEAFF
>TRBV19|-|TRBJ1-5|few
TGTGCCAGTAGTAGACAGAGGGATAGCAATCAGCCCCAGCATTTT
CASSRQRDSNQPQHF
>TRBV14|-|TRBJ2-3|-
TGTGCCAGCAGCCAAGAAGGGATCACAGATACGCAGTATTTT
CASSQEGITDTQYF
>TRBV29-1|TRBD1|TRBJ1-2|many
TGCAGCGTCCCTATAACGACAGGGAGGGTGCGTGGTGGCTACACCTTC
CSVPITTGRVRGGYTF
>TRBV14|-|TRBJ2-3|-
TGTGCCAGCAGCCAAGTAGCTACCACAGATACGCAGTATTTT
CASSQVATTDTQYF
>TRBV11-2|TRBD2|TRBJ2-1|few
TGTGCCAGCAGCGAGGTCGGGGGGAGCTCCTACAATGAGCAGTTCTTC
CASSEVGGSSYNEQFF
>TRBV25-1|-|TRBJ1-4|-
TGTGCCAGCAGTCTGTCTGGGTACCTTGGAAAACTGTTTTTT
CASSLSGYLGKLFF